This TCR beta chain was identified in a study of blood T cell repertoires in COVID-19. For the study at large: PBMCs, B-cell-depleted T cells, or T cells provided the cDNA or gDNA that made up the material.

Per the study methods: By means of reference gene primer amplification, nucleated cell counts were estimated. Assay used: immunoSEQ multiplex PCR; TCRdb lists only in-frame clones, some missing. Clone size and V and J calls were adopted from that table, with D and trimming inferred from the DNA. The table has 95,000 to 100,000 clones, 85% to 95% seen once; the top ten hold approximately 5.8%. CDR1 is MNHEY, CDR2 SVGAGI, per germline. The V segment lost 6 bases and the J segment 0 bases; nucleotides outside the gene matches: 4. This CDR3 has 14 amino acids. The chain carries TRBV6-5 and TRBJ1-1, with TRBD1 identical over 7 bases. This TCR was recovered from a man in his fifties with active COVID-19. The sample taken for sequencing was peripheral blood. CDR3 nucleotide sequence: TGTGCCAGCAGGACAGGGCCTATGAACACTGAAGCTTTCTTT. It codes for CASRTGPMNTEAFF.